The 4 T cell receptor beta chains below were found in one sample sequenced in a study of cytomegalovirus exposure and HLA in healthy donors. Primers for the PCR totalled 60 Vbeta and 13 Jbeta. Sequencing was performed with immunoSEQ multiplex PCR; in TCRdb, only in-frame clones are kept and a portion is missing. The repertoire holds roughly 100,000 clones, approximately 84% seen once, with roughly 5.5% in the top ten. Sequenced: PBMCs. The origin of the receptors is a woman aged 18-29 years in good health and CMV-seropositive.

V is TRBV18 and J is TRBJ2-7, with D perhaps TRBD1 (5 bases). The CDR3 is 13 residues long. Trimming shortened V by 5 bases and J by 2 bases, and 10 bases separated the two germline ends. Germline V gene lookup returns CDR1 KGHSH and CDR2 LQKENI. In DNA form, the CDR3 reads TGTGCCAGCTCAACAGGACCAGCCTACGAGCAGTACTTC. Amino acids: CASSTGPAYEQYF.

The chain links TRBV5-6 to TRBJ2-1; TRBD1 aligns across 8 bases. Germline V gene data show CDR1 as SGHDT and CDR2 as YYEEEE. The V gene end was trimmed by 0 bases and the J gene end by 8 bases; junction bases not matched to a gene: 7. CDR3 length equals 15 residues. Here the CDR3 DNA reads TGTGCCAGCAGCTTGGAGGACAGGGATTGGGATGAGCAGTTCTTC. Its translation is CASSLEDRDWDEQFF.

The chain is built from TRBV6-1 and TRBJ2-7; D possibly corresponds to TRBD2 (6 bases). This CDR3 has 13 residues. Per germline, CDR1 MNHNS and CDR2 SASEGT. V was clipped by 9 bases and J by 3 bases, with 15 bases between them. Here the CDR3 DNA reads TGTGCCAGTGCCCGGGGGAGTGTCTACGAGCAGTACTTC. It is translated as CASARGSVYEQYF.

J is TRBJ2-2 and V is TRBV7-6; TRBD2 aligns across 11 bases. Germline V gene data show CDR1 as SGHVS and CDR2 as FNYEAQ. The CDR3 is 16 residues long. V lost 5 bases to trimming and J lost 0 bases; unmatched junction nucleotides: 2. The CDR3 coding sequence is TGTGCCAGCAGCGGGACTAGCGGTACGAACACCGGGGAGCTGTTTTTT. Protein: CASSGTSGTNTGELFF. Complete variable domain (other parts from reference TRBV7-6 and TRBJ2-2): GAGVSQSPRYKVTKRGQDVALRCDPISGHVSLYWYRQALGQGPEFLTYFNYEAQQDKSGLPNDRFSAERPEGSISTLTIQRTEQRDSAMYRCASSGTSGTNTGELFFGEGSRLTVL.